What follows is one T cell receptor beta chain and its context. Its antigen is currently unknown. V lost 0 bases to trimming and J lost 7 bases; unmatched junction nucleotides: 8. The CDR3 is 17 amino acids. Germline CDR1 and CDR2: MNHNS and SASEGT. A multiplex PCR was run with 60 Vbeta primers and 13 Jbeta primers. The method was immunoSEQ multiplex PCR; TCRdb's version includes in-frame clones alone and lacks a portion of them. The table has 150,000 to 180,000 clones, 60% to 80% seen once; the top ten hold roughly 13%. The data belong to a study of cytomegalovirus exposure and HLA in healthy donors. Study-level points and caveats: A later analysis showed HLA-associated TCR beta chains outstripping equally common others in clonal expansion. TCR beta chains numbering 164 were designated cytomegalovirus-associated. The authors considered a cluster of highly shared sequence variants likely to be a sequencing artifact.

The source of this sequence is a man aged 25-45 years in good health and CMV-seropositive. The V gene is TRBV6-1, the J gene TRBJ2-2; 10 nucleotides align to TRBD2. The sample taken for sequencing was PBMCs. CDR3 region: CASSEARASGRHGELFF. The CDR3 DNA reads TGTGCCAGCAGTGAAGCTCGCGCTAGCGGGAGACACGGGGAGCTGTTTTTT.